This passage covers 10 T cell receptor beta chains from one sample sequenced in a study of read filtering for tumor transcriptome and immune sequencing. This library used roughly 400 ng RNA and molecular barcoded adaptors spanning alpha/delta and beta/gamma chains. One entry per CDR3 protein results from TCRdb running MiXCR on the reads. The sample consists of approximately 20,000 distinct CDR3 sequences, about an eighth of them appearing once. Sequences were obtained from a population of CD138-negative cells sorted from bone marrow. These receptor sequences come from a donor aged 40 or over with multiple myeloma.

The V and J genes are TRBV7-9 and TRBJ2-3; D is ambiguous. V dropped 5 bases and J dropped 5 bases, with 8 bases sitting between them. Per germline, CDR1 SEHNR and CDR2 FQNEAQ (reference sequence). The CDR3 has 12 amino acids. The CDR3 nucleotides are TGTGCCAGCAGCCTCACTGGAGATACGCAGTATTTT. Protein: CASSLTGDTQYF.

At least ten counts were recorded for this clonotype. V usage is TRBV20-1 and J usage is TRBJ2-1, with 10 positions matching TRBD2. Losses at the gene ends were 5 bases for V and 12 bases for J; bases not matched to a gene: 16. From germline, CDR1 is DFQATT and CDR2 SNEGSKA (reference sequence). The CDR3 is 15 amino acids. CDR3 in amino acids: CSAYSTSGLPIWQFF. CDR3 nucleotides: TGCAGTGCTTATTCGACTAGCGGGTTACCCATATGGCAGTTCTTC.

There are many counts of this clonotype. V and J are TRBV6-1 and TRBJ1-1, with no clear D. V shed 0 bases and J shed 5 bases, with 4 bases lying between them. The CDR3 length is 12 residues. Germline lookup yields CDR1 MNHNS and CDR2 SASEGT. CDR3 sequence (DNA): TGTGCCAGCAGTGAAGCGTGGACTGAAGCTTTCTTT. Amino acid sequence: CASSEAWTEAFF.

This clonotype came up many times. The chain is built from TRBV4-1 and TRBJ2-5, with unresolved D. The CDR3 has 14 amino acids. The V end lost 2 bases, the J end lost 5 bases, and 12 bases lay between the germline ends. Germline loops: CDR1 MGHRA, CDR2 YSYEKL. The CDR3 bases are TGCGCCAGCAGCCAATTTCGTCTATATGAGACCCAGTACTTC. Translated: CASSQFRLYETQYF.

This clonotype showed up many times. This chain connects TRBV7-2 to TRBJ2-1, with 7 bases lining up with TRBD2. Trimming cost V 1 base and J 5 bases; bases outside gene matches: 5. Germline V lookup: CDR1 SGHTA, CDR2 FQGNSA. This CDR3 is built from 15 residues. This chain's CDR3 is CASSLDGRRNNEQFF. The DNA for the CDR3 is TGTGCCAGCAGCTTAGACGGGAGGAGGAACAATGAGCAGTTCTTC.

In its sample, this clonotype was seen many times. This chain uses TRBV23-1 with TRBJ2-7; D is undetermined. TRBV23-1 has ORF status, its function being uncertain. The CDR3 length is 10 residues. Trimming took 4 bases from V and 5 from J, leaving 3 bases between them. CDR3 coding DNA: TGCGCCAGCAGTCCCGACGAGCAGTACTTC. This sequence encodes CASSPDEQYF.

This clonotype came up many times. V and J are TRBV20-1 and TRBJ2-2; 7 positions agree with TRBD1. CDR3 length: 14 amino acids. Per germline, CDR1 DFQATT and CDR2 SNEGSKA (reference sequence). After removal of 4 bases from V and 4 bases from J, the junction contained 6 bases not matched to a gene. CDR3 nucleotides: TGCAGTGCTACAGCAGGGGGAACCACCGGGGAGCTGTTTTTT. Protein product: CSATAGGTTGELFF.

This clonotype was seen repeatedly, ten times or more. The chain has TRBV4-1 and TRBJ2-1; D remains ambiguous. V was pared by 1 base and J by 6 bases, with 10 bases between. The CDR3 is made up of 14 amino acids. The germline V gene encodes CDR1 MGHRA and CDR2 YSYEKL. The CDR3 nucleotides are TGCGCCAGCAGCCAAGGCGCCAGATCCAATGAGCAGTTCTTC. Residues: CASSQGARSNEQFF.

This clonotype was detected a few times. Relative to the germline gene, one junction end is altered; a read error may explain this. The chain combines TRBV10-3 with TRBJ2-5; D is unresolved. Germline V gene sequence: CDR1 ENHRY, CDR2 SYGVKD. The CDR3 runs to 14 residues. CDR3: CAIGESLSEETQYF. CDR3 bases: TGTGCCATCGGTGAGTCCTTATCTGAAGAGACCCAGTACTTC.

At least ten counts were recorded for this clonotype. The chain carries TRBV5-6 and TRBJ1-1; tentative D call: TRBD1 (6 bases). The CDR3 is 14 residues long. V was shortened by 3 bases and J by 4 bases, with 13 bases between the two germline ends. Germline values: CDR1 SGHDT, CDR2 YYEEEE. The CDR3 DNA sequence: TGTGCCAGCAGCTACAGGGCCCGGAGCACTGAAGCTTTCTTT. It specifies CASSYRARSTEAFF.